This paragraph reports one T cell receptor beta chain. Primers for the PCR totalled 60 Vbeta and 13 Jbeta. This table comes from immunoSEQ multiplex PCR, and its TCRdb copy is limited to in-frame clones, with some not included. In the table there are 100,000 to 150,000 clones, 65% to 80% of which are singletons. This CDR3 is 16 amino acids long. The source of the sample is a study of cytomegalovirus exposure and HLA in healthy donors. The genes are TRBV21-1 and TRBJ2-4; TRBD2, as called in the table, went unchecked against the DNA. TRBV21-1 represents a pseudogene. The clonotype comes from a human donor in good health. Sequencing was done on a sample of PBMCs. CDR3 DNA: TGTGCCAGCAGCAAAAATCCCGGGGTAGCCAAAAACATTCAGTACTTC. It yields the protein CASSKNPGVAKNIQYF.